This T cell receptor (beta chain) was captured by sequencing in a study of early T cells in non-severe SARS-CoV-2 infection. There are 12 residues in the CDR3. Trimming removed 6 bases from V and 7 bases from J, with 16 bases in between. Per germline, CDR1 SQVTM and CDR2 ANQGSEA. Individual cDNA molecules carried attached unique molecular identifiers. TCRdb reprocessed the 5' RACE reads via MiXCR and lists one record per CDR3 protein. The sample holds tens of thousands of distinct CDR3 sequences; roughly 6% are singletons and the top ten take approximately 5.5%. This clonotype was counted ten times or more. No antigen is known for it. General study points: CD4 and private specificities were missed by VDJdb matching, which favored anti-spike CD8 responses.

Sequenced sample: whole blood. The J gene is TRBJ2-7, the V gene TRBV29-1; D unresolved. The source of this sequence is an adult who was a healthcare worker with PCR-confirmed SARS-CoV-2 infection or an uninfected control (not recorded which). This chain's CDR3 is CSVRGRVGEQYF. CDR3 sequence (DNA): TGCAGCGTGAGAGGAAGGGTAGGAGAGCAGTACTTC.